Sequencing of this T cell receptor beta chain was carried out in a study of blood T cell repertoires in COVID-19. Study overall: Sample material is recorded as cDNA or gDNA derived from T cells, B-cell-depleted T cells, or PBMCs.

Per the original methods: Amplified reference gene primers provided the basis for estimating nucleated cell counts. Clones were read by immunoSEQ multiplex PCR, and TCRdb kept only the in-frame ones, dropping some. V and J calls and clone size are those listed in that table; D and trimming were worked out from the DNA. The sample has around 130,000 clones, 86% seen once. Recruitment covered 25 or so US areas and drew participants whose ages spanned roughly 18 to 89 years. For recovered donors of Cohort 3, there were two negative PCRs, clearance, or symptom resolution. V dropped 7 bases and J dropped 0 bases, with 18 bases sitting between them. This CDR3 is built from 15 residues. Germline CDR1 reads GTSNPN; CDR2 reads SVGIG (reference sequence).

The specimen sequenced was PBMCs or T cells enriched from blood (not recorded which). The sequence was collected from a woman aged 45-60 years who had recovered from COVID-19. The rearrangement links TRBV30 to TRBJ1-2; D gene unclear. The CDR3 DNA follows: TGTGCCTCCCATACCGGGCGACTAACTAACTATGGCTACACCTTC. This gives the protein CASHTGRLTNYGYTF.